The 27 T cell receptor beta chains presented below share a single source sample, sequenced in a study of cytomegalovirus exposure and HLA in healthy donors. The PCR employed 60 Vbeta primers together with 13 Jbeta primers. Assay used: immunoSEQ multiplex PCR; TCRdb lists only in-frame clones, some missing. The sample shows about 140,000 clones, 70% to 80% of them seen only once. Sequenced: PBMCs. These TCRs come from a woman between 18 and 29 years old in good health and CMV-seropositive.

The chain employs TRBV5-4 and TRBJ1-3; TRBD1 aligns across 8 bases. The CDR3 consists of 14 residues. Trimming cost V 3 bases and J 3 bases; bases outside gene matches: 2. Per germline, CDR1 SGHNT and CDR2 YYREEE (reference sequence). CDR3 in DNA: TGTGCCAGCAGCTCGACAGGGGATGGAAACACCATATATTTT. Its translation is CASSSTGDGNTIYF.

The chain has TRBV10-2 and TRBJ1-1; D may be TRBD1 (5 bases). V lost 8 bases to trimming and J lost 3 bases, with 13 bases between them. CDR1 and CDR2 (germline): WSHSY, SAAADI. The CDR3 loop spans 13 amino acids. CDR3 sequence (DNA): TGCGCCAGCCGACGGGGGGGAGACACTGAAGCTTTCTTT. Translated, it gives CASRRGGDTEAFF.

The gene calls are TRBV6-5 and TRBJ1-3; D is possibly TRBD1 (6 bases). Germline-derived CDR1 and CDR2 are MNHEY and SVGAGI. V was pared by 7 bases and J by 0 bases, with 13 bases between. CDR3 size: 15 residues. CDR3 bases: TGTGCCAGCAACAGGGTATTTGACTCTGGAAACACCATATATTTT. Amino acids: CASNRVFDSGNTIYF.

In DNA form, the CDR3 reads TGTGCCAGCAGCTTAGAGGGACACAGCACTGAAGCTTTCTTT. Encoded protein: CASSLEGHSTEAFF. This chain uses TRBV11-3 with TRBJ1-1, with D perhaps matching TRBD1 (6 bases). Germline CDR1 SGHNT, CDR2 YENEEA. Trimming shortened V by 0 bases and J by 4 bases, and 9 bases separated the two germline ends. This CDR3 has 14 amino acids.

The J gene is TRBJ2-5, the V gene TRBV6-5; TRBD1 matches 7 bases. V shed 6 bases and J 5 bases; nucleotides not matched to a gene: 6. The CDR3 runs 13 residues. Germline assignment: CDR1 MNHEY and CDR2 SVGAGI. DNA for the CDR3: TGTGCCAGCAGCACCGGGACAGACGAGACCCAGTACTTC. Translated: CASSTGTDETQYF.

This clone has just one count. The chain uses TRBV5-5 and TRBJ1-4, with 9 positions matching TRBD1. This CDR3 has 16 residues. Germline V lookup: CDR1 SGHKS, CDR2 YYEKEE (reference sequence). J was trimmed by 7 bases and V by 3 bases; bases with no gene match: 10. CDR3 loop: CASSSGSQGATEKLFF. In DNA, the CDR3 is TGTGCCAGCAGCTCCGGCTCACAGGGGGCGACTGAAAAACTGTTTTTT.

Concerning this clone itself: The junction differs from germline at one of its ends, possibly a read error. This chain joins TRBV6-1 and TRBJ1-6, with a tentative D call TRBD1 (6 bases). In germline, CDR1 is MNHNS, CDR2 SASEGT. This CDR3 spans 16 amino acids. CDR3 loop: CASSDISDRYISPLHF. CDR3 nucleotides: TGTGCCAGCAGTGATATCAGTGACAGGTATATTTCACCCCTCCACTTT.

The chain uses TRBV29-1 and TRBJ1-1, with 10 bases identical to TRBD1. The V gene's germline CDR1 is SQVTM and CDR2 ANQGSEA. Unmatched junction bases numbered 2, after V lost 6 bases and J lost 4 bases. The CDR3 covers 12 residues. In DNA form, the CDR3 reads TGCAGCGTCCGGACAGGGGGCACTGAAGCTTTCTTT. Translated: CSVRTGGTEAFF.

The V and J genes are TRBV5-6 and TRBJ1-5; D perhaps matches TRBD1 (5 bases). There are 15 residues in the CDR3. The germline gives CDR1 SGHDT, CDR2 YYEEEE. Trimming took 3 bases from V and 11 from J, leaving 21 bases between them. The CDR3 nucleotides read TGTGCCAGCAGCTCCGCCGGGGGGGTCTTGACGGCCCAGCATTTT. Translating gives CASSSAGGVLTAQHF.

Only a few counts were recorded for this clone. The chain links TRBV6-5 to TRBJ2-7; D is possibly TRBD2 (6 bases). The CDR3 has 15 residues. The germline CDR1 and CDR2 sequences are MNHEY and SVGAGI. Trimming took 2 bases from V and 3 from J, leaving 14 bases between them. CDR3 DNA sequence: TGTGCCAGCAGTTACACGGGTCAGGACTACTACGAGCAGTACTTC. Protein sequence: CASSYTGQDYYEQYF.

V usage is TRBV19 and J usage is TRBJ1-5, with D maybe TRBD1 (5 bases). The V gene lost 6 bases and the J gene lost 3 bases, with 12 bases spanning the gap. The CDR3 sequence is 14 residues long. From germline, CDR1 is LNHDA and CDR2 SQIVND (reference sequence). The CDR3 is CASRGREVNQPQHF. CDR3 bases: TGTGCCAGTAGGGGCAGGGAGGTCAATCAGCCCCAGCATTTT.

This clone was seen many times. CDR3 coding DNA: TGTGCCAGCAGTGCCGGACAGGTTGATAGCAATCAGCCCCAGCATTTT. It specifies CASSAGQVDSNQPQHF. The V gene is TRBV25-1, the J gene TRBJ1-5, with TRBD1 matching 7 bases. V shed 4 bases and J 0 bases; nucleotides not matched to a gene: 6. The CDR3 runs 16 residues. The germline gives CDR1 MGHDK, CDR2 SYGVNS.

The rearrangement joins TRBV27 to TRBJ1-4, with unresolved D. Germline lookup yields CDR1 MNHEY and CDR2 SMNVEV (reference sequence). CDR3 length equals 15 residues. V lost 2 bases, J lost 6 bases, and 13 bases lay in between. CDR3 in DNA: TGTGCCAGCAGTTTAGTGGCAGGCTCGCATGAAAAACTGTTTTTT. It encodes CASSLVAGSHEKLFF.

The rearrangement uses TRBV6-5 and TRBJ1-1; perhaps TRBD1 as D (6 bases). The germline CDR1 and CDR2 sequences are MNHEY and SVGAGI. Trimming removed 6 bases from V and 4 bases from J, with 18 bases in between. The CDR3 covers 15 residues. The CDR3 nucleotides read TGTGCCAGCAGACTGGACAGTGAACCGGTCACTGAAGCTTTCTTT. Its translation is CASRLDSEPVTEAFF.

This clone was found once. J is TRBJ1-1 and V is TRBV6-5; D remains unclear. The germline V gene encodes CDR1 MNHEY and CDR2 SVGAGI. The CDR3 is 13 residues long. Between the trimmed V and J ends, which lost 7 bases and 5 bases, there was a span of 14 bases. The CDR3 DNA reads TGTGCCAGCACCAGAGGGATCCGGACTGAAGCTTTCTTT. Protein: CASTRGIRTEAFF.

This chain connects TRBV15 to TRBJ2-1; weak D call: TRBD2 (5 bases). CDR3 length equals 16 residues. The V gene lost 5 bases and the J gene lost 3 bases, with 17 bases spanning the gap. Per the germline V gene, CDR1 is LNHNV and CDR2 is YYDKDF (reference sequence). The CDR3 coding sequence is TGTGCCACCAGCCATCCCACTCGCGGGTACTACAATGAGCAGTTCTTC. This sequence encodes CATSHPTRGYYNEQFF. Complete variable domain (other parts from reference TRBV15 and TRBJ2-1): DAMVIQNPRYQVTQFGKPVTLSCSQTLNHNVMYWYQQKSSQAPKLLFHYYDKDFNNEADTPDNFQSRRPNTSFCFLDIRSPGLGDTAMYLCATSHPTRGYYNEQFFGPGTRLTVL.

The chain uses TRBV25-1 and TRBJ2-7, with a possible D match to TRBD1 (5 bases). V lost 6 bases and J 2 bases, leaving 8 bases between the germline ends. Germline V gives CDR1 MGHDK, CDR2 SYGVNS. CDR3 size: 12 residues. Written as DNA, the CDR3 is TGTGCCAGCAGGACAGCAGCCTACGAGCAGTACTTC. Its translation is CASRTAAYEQYF.

This clone was seen a few times. The chain links TRBV18 to TRBJ2-7, with 9 positions matching TRBD1. V gave up 2 bases and J gave up 6 bases; unmatched junction bases: 11. This CDR3 region has 16 residues. Germline V gene data show CDR1 as KGHSH and CDR2 as LQKENI. The CDR3 loop reads CASSPSGRGQGGEQYF. The CDR3 region has the DNA TGTGCCAGCTCACCATCAGGCCGGGGACAGGGAGGCGAGCAGTACTTC.

The chain is built from TRBV28 and TRBJ2-4, with TRBD2 matching 7 bases. Germline-derived CDR1 and CDR2 are MDHEN and SYDVKM. The CDR3 extends over 17 amino acids. V shed 4 bases, J shed 4 bases, and the junction held 13 bases outside the gene matches. CDR3 DNA sequence: TGTGCCAGCAGTTCCCCGGAGGGAGGGCCGTGGAAAAACATTCAGTACTTC. Its protein is CASSSPEGGPWKNIQYF.

The gene calls are TRBV19 and TRBJ1-3; D unresolved. Germline V CDR1 and CDR2: LNHDA, SQIVND (reference sequence). The CDR3 extends over 17 amino acids. The V end lost 0 bases, the J end lost 0 bases, and 12 bases lay between the germline ends. The CDR3 sequence is CASSIDRGQASGNTIYF. Here the CDR3 DNA reads TGTGCCAGTAGTATAGATCGTGGGCAAGCCTCTGGAAACACCATATATTTT.

The V gene is TRBV7-2, the J gene TRBJ1-5; a weak D match, TRBD1 (6 bases). This CDR3 contains 16 residues. The germline CDR1 and CDR2 sequences are SGHTA and FQGNSA. Trimming took off 5 bases at V and 5 bases at J, with 19 bases between the two ends. DNA of the CDR3: TGTGCCAGCAGCCACCGGGCCTACAGGGAATATCAGCCCCAGCATTTT. Residues: CASSHRAYREYQPQHF.

This clone appeared a single time. The chain carries TRBV5-4 and TRBJ2-3, with 8 bases lining up with TRBD1. This CDR3 has 15 amino acids. Germline CDR1 and CDR2: SGHNT and YYREEE (reference sequence). Trimming removed 3 bases from V and 5 bases from J; junction bases left unmatched: 8. In nucleotides, the CDR3 is TGTGCCAGCAGCTCTGCCCGGGACAGGAGAGATACGCAGTATTTT. Translated, it gives CASSSARDRRDTQYF.

This chain uses TRBV6-1 with TRBJ2-7, with 12 positions matching TRBD1. Germline V CDR1 and CDR2: MNHNS, SASEGT. After removal of 7 bases from V and 6 bases from J, the junction contained 10 bases not matched to a gene. This CDR3 has 15 amino acids. DNA of the CDR3: TGTGCCAGCACCGAAGGAGGGACAGGGGGCTCCGAGCAGTACTTC. Translating gives CASTEGGTGGSEQYF.

The chain uses TRBV7-6 and TRBJ1-1; no clear D. Germline loops: CDR1 SGHVS, CDR2 FNYEAQ. V was cut by 5 bases and J by 0 bases, with 13 bases left in between. CDR3 length: 15 residues. CDR3 bases: TGTGCCAGCAGCCCCCCCGACACTTTGAACACTGAAGCTTTCTTT. Its translation: CASSPPDTLNTEAFF.

This clone was seen more than once but under ten times. Sequence at one end of the junction differs from germline and may be a read error. Other DNA variants within this sample encode the same CDR3. This chain links TRBV5-1 with TRBJ2-3; 7 nucleotides agree with TRBD1. CDR3 length: 17 residues. CDR1 and CDR2 (germline): SGHRS, YFSETQ. The CDR3 region is CASSQNSRGSHTDTQYF. The CDR3 bases are TGCGCCAGCAGCCAAAACTCCAGGGGGTCCCACACAGATACGCAGTACTTT.

The gene calls are TRBV11-2 and TRBJ1-1; D may be TRBD1 (5 bases). Between the trimmed V and J ends, which lost 2 bases and 4 bases, there was a span of 8 bases. There are 13 residues in the CDR3. Germline V CDR1 and CDR2: SGHAT, FQNNGV. The CDR3 is CASSLQGVTEAFF. DNA for the CDR3: TGTGCCAGCAGCTTACAGGGTGTCACTGAAGCTTTCTTT.

The V call is TRBV9, the J call TRBJ2-5; 9 bases line up with TRBD2. This CDR3 has 16 amino acids. CDR1 and CDR2 (germline): SGDLS, YYNGEE. V was clipped by 0 bases and J by 2 bases; unmatched bases: 5. CDR3 amino acids: CASSVAPTSGQETQYF. CDR3 nucleotides: TGTGCCAGCAGCGTAGCTCCGACTAGCGGACAAGAGACCCAGTACTTC.